What follows describes a single TCR beta chain. A second roughly 7 to 11 cycle PCR used barcoded and J-beta primers. TCRdb reprocessed the 5' RACE reads via MiXCR and lists one record per CDR3 protein. The data contain just under 750,000 distinct CDR3 sequences, 22% of them singletons. This sample is part of a study of blood T cells in healthy people across ages. Trimming took off 6 bases at V and 4 bases at J, with 16 bases between the two ends. Germline V gene lookup returns CDR1 DFQATT and CDR2 SNEGSKA (reference sequence). The CDR3 sequence is 14 residues long. The specimen sequenced was blood. This chain links TRBV20-1 with TRBJ1-5; the D gene is possibly TRBD1 (5 bases). The clonotype comes from a man in his 70s in good health. Here the CDR3 reads CSAGAGFGNQPQHF. DNA for the CDR3: TGCAGTGCCGGGGCGGGGTTTGGGAATCAGCCCCAGCATTTT.